Listed below are T cell receptor beta chains from one sample, sequenced in a study of spatial heterogeneity in lung cancer. In TCRdb, the 5' RACE reads were re-called with MiXCR into one record per CDR3 protein. The data contain approximately 40,000 distinct CDR3 sequences, more than 7% of them singletons. The sample consisted of PBMCs, taken at surgery. These receptors came from a female donor with early-stage non-small cell lung cancer. Both conserved end residues are part of each CDR3. The D gene is left open where the match is weak. Clone size is not always given. Where it is, it says once, few, many or a class for expanded clones.

j_call v_call clone_size d_call cdr3_nt cdr3_aa
TRBJ2-5 TRBV6-2/TRBV6-3 few - TGTGCCAGCAGTTACGCGTTTGGGGGAGAGACCCAGTACTTC CASSYAFGGETQYF
TRBJ1-6 TRBV9 few TRBD1 TGTGCCAGCAGCGTTGGACAGGGAAATTCACCCCTCCACTTT CASSVGQGNSPLHF
TRBJ2-7 TRBV20-1 few - TGCAGTGCTAGAGACCCTCAGTTAGGGTACGAGCAGTACTTC CSARDPQLGYEQYF
TRBJ2-7 TRBV7-2 few - TGTGCCAGCAGCCCCAGGACCAGCAGTAACGAGCAGTACTTC CASSPRTSSNEQYF
TRBJ2-3 TRBV5-4 many TRBD2 TGTGCCAGCAGCGCGCTAGCGGGAGATGGAGGAGATACGCAGTATTTT CASSALAGDGGDTQYF
TRBJ2-5 TRBV5-4 - TRBD1 TGTGCCAGCAGCTGGATTGACAGGGCCCAAGAGACCCAGTACTTC CASSWIDRAQETQYF
TRBJ2-1 TRBV6-5 - - TGTGCCAGCAGTTACTCGACTAGACAGTTCTTC CASSYSTRQFF
TRBJ1-2 TRBV5-6 many TRBD1 TGTGCCAGCAGCTTGGTGGGACAGGGGGCGTCTTGGAATGGCTACACCTTC CASSLVGQGASWNGYTF
TRBJ2-1 TRBV2 many - TGTGCCAGCAGTGGCTGGGCCAGCTCCTACAATGAGCAGTTCTTC CASSGWASSYNEQFF
TRBJ1-2 TRBV4-3 - TRBD1 TGCGCCAGCAGCCGAGCCGGGACAGGGGTTCCTGGCTACACCTTC CASSRAGTGVPGYTF
TRBJ2-1 TRBV20-1 many - TGCAGTGCTATGGAGACCTCGTTGGAGGCTGAGCAGTTCTTC CSAMETSLEAEQFF
TRBJ2-2 TRBV3-1 many - TGTGCCAGCAGCCAAGGGGGGGCAGTCACCGGGGAGCTGTTTTTT CASSQGGAVTGELFF
TRBJ1-3 TRBV27 - - TGTGCCAGCAGTCCCTTCGCTGGAAACACCATATATTTT CASSPFAGNTIYF
TRBJ2-5 TRBV21-1 many - TGTGCCAGCAGCAACGGGGAGGTCGGGGAGACCCAGTACTTC CASSNGEVGETQYF
TRBJ1-2 TRBV9 - - TGTGCCAGCAGCGTAGATGGCAGAGCTAACTATGGCTACACCTTC CASSVDGRANYGYTF
TRBJ1-4 TRBV19 few TRBD1 TGTGCCAGTACCAGGCAGGGGGCAACAGGGGGAAACGAAAAACTGTTTTTT CASTRQGATGGNEKLFF
TRBJ1-6 TRBV7-2 - - TGTGCCAGCAGCTTATCAGCAGGAACCCAATTTCATTCACCCCTCCACTTT CASSLSAGTQFHSPLHF
TRBJ1-1 TRBV6-2/TRBV6-3 - - TGTGCCAGCAGGGGAGGATTTGGCGCTGAAGCTTTCTTT CASRGGFGAEAFF
TRBJ2-7 TRBV12-3/TRBV12-4 few TRBD2 TGTGCCAGCATCGCGCGACGCGGGGGCTACGAGCAGTACTTC CASIARRGGYEQYF
TRBJ1-1 TRBV6-1 few - TGTGCCAGCAGTGAAGCGGGGATTCTGGCTGAAGCTTTCTTT CASSEAGILAEAFF
TRBJ2-3 TRBV5-1 few TRBD2 TGCGCCAGCAGCTCTAGCGGGGCTAGCACAGATACGCAGTATTTT CASSSSGASTDTQYF
TRBJ2-5 TRBV5-8 many - TGTGCCAGCAGCTTCTGGCGGGCAGTACAAGAGACCCAGTACTTC CASSFWRAVQETQYF
TRBJ2-5 TRBV7-2 many TRBD2 TGTGCCAGCAGCTTAGCGCTACTAGCGGGAGTAGAGACCCAGTACTTC CASSLALLAGVETQYF
TRBJ2-5 TRBV20-1 many - TGCAGTGCTAGAGATATGGTAGCCCAGTACTTC CSARDMVAQYF
TRBJ1-5 TRBV20-1 few - TGCAGTGCCAAAAGGGGGGGGAATAGCAATCAGCCCCAGCATTTT CSAKRGGNSNQPQHF
TRBJ2-7 TRBV12-3/TRBV12-4 many - TGTGCCAGCAGGTTATTAGAGGACGAGCAGTACTTC CASRLLEDEQYF